This T cell receptor beta chain was documented in a study of pediatric ulcerative colitis. Points from the study as a whole: This repertoire reflects total lymphocytes rather than subpopulations like regulatory T cells. A couple of patients' blood samples yielded substantially fewer templates.

CDR3 length: 15 amino acids. The V and J ends lost 5 bases and 4 bases respectively, with 17 bases between them. Looked up from germline, CDR1 is SGHVS and CDR2 is FNYEAQ. A single count supports this clone. Its target is not known. Sequencing was at survey level. Some clones are missing from TCRdb's copy, which holds only in-frame ones; the method was immunoSEQ multiplex PCR. Among some 14,000 clones listed, 85% to 90% were seen once. This clonotype originated in a boy aged 5-17 years with moderate ulcerative colitis. The chain is built from TRBV7-6 and TRBJ1-2; no firm D call. Sequencing was performed on blood. The CDR3 DNA follows: TGTGCCAGCAGCCCCTCCTCCGGGCCAGCCTATGGCTACACCTTC. The encoded protein is CASSPSSGPAYGYTF.